Each of the 25 T cell receptor beta chains below was sequenced from the same sample in a study of T cell changes during pregnancy in multiple sclerosis. Clones were read by immunoSEQ multiplex PCR, and TCRdb kept only the in-frame ones, dropping some. The sample carries tens of thousands of clones, under 95% recorded once. The material was CD8+ T cells from peripheral blood mononuclear cells, obtained in the third trimester of pregnancy. The receptor set was obtained from a female donor with multiple sclerosis, enrolled in a pregnancy study.

The chain recombines TRBV30 with TRBJ2-7; 7 bases line up with TRBD1. The CDR3 runs to 13 residues. Germline values: CDR1 GTSNPN, CDR2 SVGIG (reference sequence). The V segment lost 0 bases and the J segment 3 bases; nucleotides outside the gene matches: 2. CDR3 protein: CAWSVDRDYEQYF. CDR3 DNA: TGTGCCTGGAGTGTAGACAGGGACTACGAGCAGTACTTC.

The chain is built from TRBV7-9 and TRBJ1-4; 7 bases match TRBD1. Germline trimming cut 5 bases from V and 2 bases from J; bases unmatched to any gene: 11. The germline V gene encodes CDR1 SEHNR and CDR2 FQNEAQ (reference sequence). The length of the CDR3 is 17 residues. CDR3 bases: TGTGCCAGCAGCCCCCGAGACAGGGTCGAGACTAATGAAAAACTGTTTTTT. Its translation is CASSPRDRVETNEKLFF.

On this clone itself: In the same sample, other DNA sequences code for this CDR3. The V gene is TRBV9, the J gene TRBJ2-1, with TRBD2 matching 10 bases. Per the germline V gene, CDR1 is SGDLS and CDR2 is YYNGEE. The length of the CDR3 is 16 residues. Trimming took 0 bases from V and 2 from J; bases not matched to a gene: 2. The CDR3 protein is CASSVVLAGAYNEQFF. For the CDR3, the DNA is TGTGCCAGCAGCGTAGTTCTAGCGGGAGCCTACAATGAGCAGTTCTTC.

This chain links TRBV7-9 with TRBJ1-1; D possibly corresponds to TRBD1 (6 bases). The ends were cut back, 2 bases at V and 10 bases at J, with 8 bases in the middle. Germline CDR1 is SEHNR and CDR2 is FQNEAQ (reference sequence). The CDR3 length is 11 residues. CDR3 coding DNA: TGTGCCAGCAGCTTAAGAGGGGGAGCTTTCTTT. Its translation: CASSLRGGAFF.

The V gene is TRBV7-2, the J gene TRBJ2-3; 16 bases are a match to TRBD2. This CDR3 comprises 17 residues. Germline V gene lookup returns CDR1 SGHTA and CDR2 FQGNSA. The V segment lost 5 bases and the J segment 4 bases; nucleotides outside the gene matches: 6. Here the CDR3 reads CASSPWGLAGGSDTQYF. The CDR3 nucleotides are TGTGCCAGCAGCCCCTGGGGACTAGCGGGAGGGTCAGATACGCAGTATTTT.

This chain links TRBV28 with TRBJ2-3; 7 positions agree with TRBD2. The J segment lost 2 bases and the V segment lost 2 bases, leaving 7 bases of the junction unmatched. Germline-derived CDR1 and CDR2 are MDHEN and SYDVKM. The CDR3 contains 16 residues. The CDR3 region has the DNA TGTGCCAGCAGTTTAAATACGGGAGGAGTCACAGATACGCAGTATTTT. Translating gives CASSLNTGGVTDTQYF.

The chain carries TRBV4-3 and TRBJ2-2; TRBD2 agrees at 10 bases. Trimming at V came to 2 bases and at J to 7 bases, leaving 4 bases not matched to a gene. The CDR3 length is 15 residues. Germline lookup yields CDR1 LGHNA and CDR2 YSLEER. CDR3 protein: CASSQLAGVVGELFF. The CDR3, as DNA: TGCGCCAGCAGCCAACTAGCGGGAGTGGTCGGGGAGCTGTTTTTT.

The rearrangement uses TRBV28 and TRBJ1-1, with no clear D. V lost 3 bases to trimming and J lost 6 bases, with 17 bases between them. From germline, CDR1 is MDHEN and CDR2 SYDVKM. This CDR3 has 15 amino acids. The CDR3 reads CASSFSLWAEAEAFF. Written as DNA, the CDR3 is TGTGCCAGCAGTTTTTCGCTCTGGGCGGAGGCTGAAGCTTTCTTT.

The V and J genes are TRBV28 and TRBJ1-5; perhaps TRBD1 as D (5 bases). V lost 2 bases and J lost 5, with 13 bases in between. The CDR3 is 15 amino acids. Germline loops: CDR1 MDHEN, CDR2 SYDVKM. The CDR3 nucleotides are TGTGCCAGCAGTTTACCGGCAGGGTCTTATCAGCCCCAGCATTTT. It specifies CASSLPAGSYQPQHF.

This chain joins TRBV28 and TRBJ2-7; TRBD1 agrees at 9 bases. Germline V gene lookup returns CDR1 MDHEN and CDR2 SYDVKM. V dropped 3 bases and J dropped 5; count of bases not matched to a gene: 5. The CDR3 length is 14 residues. CDR3 sequence reads: CASSFIGQGNEQYF. CDR3 in DNA: TGTGCCAGCAGTTTTATAGGACAGGGGAACGAGCAGTACTTC.

The CDR3 nucleotides are TGTGCCAGTAACTCCCGGACTAGCGACGAGCAGTACTTC. Translated: CASNSRTSDEQYF. V gene TRBV19 combines with J gene TRBJ2-7; TRBD2 agrees at 9 bases. Germline values: CDR1 LNHDA, CDR2 SQIVND (reference sequence). The length of the CDR3 is 13 residues. Trimming removed 7 bases from V and 5 bases from J; junction bases left unmatched: 6. Variable domain in full (rest from reference TRBV19 and TRBJ2-7): DGGITQSPKYLFRKEGQNVTLSCEQNLNHDAMYWYRQDPGQGLRLIYYSQIVNDFQKGDIAEGYSVSREKKESFPLTVTSAQKNPTAFYLCASNSRTSDEQYFGPGTRLTVT.

The V and J genes are TRBV7-2 and TRBJ2-1; no reliable D call. The CDR3 totals 13 residues. The V gene's germline CDR1 is SGHTA and CDR2 FQGNSA. V dropped 1 base and J dropped 8 bases, with 9 bases sitting between them. CDR3 DNA sequence: TGTGCCAGCAGCTTAGATTATGGGCATGAGCAGTTCTTC. Its protein is CASSLDYGHEQFF.

The chain carries TRBV19 and TRBJ2-1; 12 bases align to TRBD2. CDR1 and CDR2 (germline): LNHDA, SQIVND (reference sequence). The CDR3 sequence is 16 residues long. V lost 4 bases to trimming and J lost 8 bases; unmatched junction nucleotides: 9. The CDR3 nucleotides read TGTGCCAGTAGTACCCCCACTAGCGGGAGGTCGCATGAGCAGTTCTTC. Translated, it gives CASSTPTSGRSHEQFF.

V gene TRBV27 combines with J gene TRBJ2-7, with a weak D call TRBD1 (5 bases). This CDR3 is 13 amino acids long. Germline loops: CDR1 MNHEY, CDR2 SMNVEV (reference sequence). V lost 4 bases to trimming and J lost 4 bases, with 11 bases between them. In DNA, the CDR3 is TGTGCCAGCAGTTGGGGCCCGCAGTACGAGCAGTACTTC. Translation gives CASSWGPQYEQYF.

The chain carries TRBV11-2 and TRBJ2-2, with TRBD2 matching over 8 bases. CDR3 length equals 16 residues. Trimming cost V 5 bases and J 0 bases; bases outside gene matches: 5. CDR1 and CDR2 (germline): SGHAT, FQNNGV. The CDR3 DNA follows: TGTGCCAGCAGCCCACTAGCGGTCGCGAACACCGGGGAGCTGTTTTTT. This codes for CASSPLAVANTGELFF.

The gene calls are TRBV27 and TRBJ2-2; TRBD1 might be the D (5 bases). Between the trimmed V and J ends, which lost 5 bases and 5 bases, there was a span of 9 bases. The germline V gene has CDR1 MNHEY and CDR2 SMNVEV (reference sequence). The CDR3 has 13 amino acids. CDR3 in DNA: TGTGCCAGCAGTCTCAGACAGACCGGGGAGCTGTTTTTT. It translates to CASSLRQTGELFF.

This clone is labeled medium-sized. V usage is TRBV6-1 and J usage is TRBJ2-3; 8 nucleotides agree with TRBD2. CDR1 is MNHNS and CDR2 is SASEGT in the germline V gene. This CDR3 has 14 amino acids. J lost 2 bases, V lost 4 bases, and 2 bases had no gene match. The CDR3 loop is CASSGLATTDTQYF. CDR3 DNA sequence: TGTGCCAGCAGTGGACTAGCGACCACAGATACGCAGTATTTT.

The genes are TRBV28 and TRBJ2-1; tentative D call: TRBD2 (5 bases). Trimming shortened V by 4 bases and J by 4 bases, and 17 bases separated the two germline ends. The CDR3 extends over 16 amino acids. Germline V lookup: CDR1 MDHEN, CDR2 SYDVKM. The CDR3 sequence: CASSSPRELLYNEQFF. In DNA, the CDR3 is TGTGCCAGCAGTTCCCCGAGGGAGCTACTTTACAATGAGCAGTTCTTC. The whole variable domain, filled in from reference TRBV28 and TRBJ2-1, reads DVKVTQSSRYLVKRTGEKVFLECVQDMDHENMFWYRQDPGLGLRLIYFSYDVKMKEKGDIPEGYSVSREKKERFSLILESASTNQTSMYLCASSSPRELLYNEQFFGPGTRLTVL.

The rearrangement links TRBV30 to TRBJ2-1; D perhaps matches TRBD2 (5 bases). The CDR3 contains 12 residues. Germline V gives CDR1 GTSNPN, CDR2 SVGIG (reference sequence). Trimming cost V 3 bases and J 7 bases, with 10 bases left between them. The CDR3 here is CAWRSGWNEQFF. CDR3 DNA sequence: TGTGCCTGGAGATCGGGGTGGAATGAGCAGTTCTTC.

This clone has just one count. The CDR3 sequence: CAISESASGVSTDTQYF. The CDR3 nucleotides read TGTGCCATCAGTGAGTCGGCTAGCGGGGTGAGCACAGATACGCAGTATTTT. The rearrangement joins TRBV10-3 to TRBJ2-3, with 9 bases that match TRBD2. J gave up 0 bases and V 0 bases, and 4 bases lay outside the gene matches. The CDR3 covers 17 residues. The V gene's germline CDR1 is ENHRY and CDR2 SYGVKD.

Regarding this clone: Since a much larger clone is just one base distant, this may be a read error. The sample holds other DNA sequences that translate to the same CDR3. V gene TRBV6-4 combines with J gene TRBJ2-3; 10 bases agree with TRBD2. Per the germline V gene, CDR1 is MRHNA and CDR2 is SNTAGT. The CDR3 loop spans 15 amino acids. V was pared by 3 bases and J by 1 base, with 1 base of the junction left unmatched. In DNA form, the CDR3 reads TGTGCCAGCAGTGATGGGACTAGCGGCACAGATACGCAGTATTTT. Protein sequence: CASSDGTSGTDTQYF.

V is TRBV7-9 and J is TRBJ2-7, with 12 nucleotides matching TRBD2. The CDR3 sequence is 15 residues long. The germline V gene has CDR1 SEHNR and CDR2 FQNEAQ (reference sequence). V gave up 5 bases and J gave up 5 bases; unmatched junction bases: 7. This CDR3 is CASSQRTSGIHEQYF. The CDR3 nucleotides read TGTGCCAGCAGCCAGCGGACTAGCGGGATACACGAGCAGTACTTC.

The chain combines TRBV7-9 with TRBJ2-1, with D tentatively TRBD2 (6 bases). Trimming pared 5 bases from V and 2 bases from J, leaving 16 bases between. The CDR3 covers 16 residues. The germline CDR1 and CDR2 sequences are SEHNR and FQNEAQ (reference sequence). The CDR3 coding sequence is TGTGCCAGCAGCATTAATCTAGCGTTAGCCTACAATGAGCAGTTCTTC. This gives the protein CASSINLALAYNEQFF.

Comment on this clone: Relative to the germline gene, one junction end is altered; a read error may explain this. The J gene is TRBJ2-7, the V gene TRBV27; D perhaps matches TRBD2 (5 bases). Germline V gives CDR1 MNHEY, CDR2 SMNVEV (reference sequence). The CDR3 is 17 residues long. DNA of the CDR3: TGTGCCAGGAGTTCCGGGGAGTCCTACGACGCGGCCTACGAGCAGTACTTC. Its translation is CARSSGESYDAAYEQYF.

The J gene is TRBJ2-7, the V gene TRBV7-9; 9 nucleotides line up with TRBD1. Germline CDR1 SEHNR, CDR2 FQNEAQ (reference sequence). V lost 5 bases, J lost 5 bases, and 10 bases stayed unmatched. The CDR3 covers 15 residues. The CDR3 DNA sequence: TGTGCCAGCAGCCCAGTGGGGACAGGGAACCACGAGCAGTACTTC. Its translation is CASSPVGTGNHEQYF.